Sequencing of this T cell receptor (beta chain) was carried out in a study of identical twins. Study outcomes and limitations: Its conclusions, products of cross-sectional statistical analysis, did not come from following the same donors.

The V gene end was trimmed by 6 bases and the J gene end by 5 bases; junction bases not matched to a gene: 1. CDR3 length: 14 residues. Germline CDR1 is ENHRY and CDR2 is SYGVKD. This clonotype was picked up many times. The antigen is undetermined. A universal primer binding site was introduced by template switching. The final cDNA contained unique molecular identifiers. Each CDR3 protein gets one entry after TCRdb re-called the 5' RACE reads with MiXCR. This sample yields about 250,000 distinct CDR3 sequences, of which about 9% are seen a single time; less than 4% belongs to the top ten. In addition, the sample was reused for a study of yellow fever vaccine responses in identical twins. From that paper: The authors reported partly convergent, partly personalized vaccine responses in identical twins.

The chain joins TRBV10-3 to TRBJ2-1; 13 bases match TRBD2. The sequenced material came from CD8+ T cells sorted from blood. This sequence originates from a woman in her late teens or twenties in good health. The CDR3 nucleotides read TGTGCCATCAGGGGGACTAGCGGGGACAATGAGCAGTTCTTC. Translation: CAIRGTSGDNEQFF.